Below, 32 T cell receptor beta chains from the same sample are listed, as sequenced in a study of cytomegalovirus exposure and HLA in healthy donors (dated by TCRdb to 2015 to 2018). Receptor libraries were prepared by the immunoSEQ multiplex PCR assay. The multiplex PCR relied on a mix of 60 forward primers for TCR Vbeta segments and 13 reverse primers for TCR Jbeta segments. Drawn from immuneACCESS, this table holds only the in-frame rearrangements with V and J called that TCRdb kept. Clones are partly lost; checked studies trace under half to an unresolved V gene and leave the rest unexplained. The sample includes about 60,000 clones, with approximately 75% observed a single time. The leading ten clones occupy 3% to 4% of the sample. Source material: PBMCs. All receptors come from a middle-aged woman in good health and CMV-seropositive.

V gene TRBV6-5 combines with J gene TRBJ2-7, with 11 positions matching TRBD2. CDR1 is MNHEY and CDR2 is SVGAGI in the germline V gene. The ends lost 0 bases at V and 4 bases at J; junction bases unmatched: 2. The CDR3 is 15 amino acids. The CDR3 coding sequence is TGTGCCAGCAGTTACTCTAGCGGGGGGGCTTACGAGCAGTACTTC. It encodes CASSYSSGGAYEQYF.

Here the CDR3 reads CASSRGNQPQHF. The CDR3 DNA follows: TGTGCCAGCAGCAGGGGCAATCAGCCCCAGCATTTT. The chain couples TRBV2 to TRBJ1-5; D perhaps matches TRBD1 (5 bases). Trimming stripped 6 bases from V and 2 bases from J, with 5 bases between. The V gene's germline CDR1 is SNHLY and CDR2 FYNNEI. The CDR3 extends over 12 amino acids.

The chain recombines TRBV18 with TRBJ2-6; 7 bases map to TRBD1. J was trimmed by 5 bases and V by 6 bases; bases with no gene match: 16. The CDR3 sequence is 18 residues long. Per germline, CDR1 KGHSH and CDR2 LQKENI. This CDR3 reads CASSPWRQGAGRANVLTF. CDR3 coding DNA: TGTGCCAGCTCGCCCTGGAGACAGGGAGCTGGGCGGGCCAACGTCCTGACTTTC.

This clone came up once. The chain is built from TRBV7-7 and TRBJ2-5; D is possibly TRBD2 (5 bases). The length of the CDR3 is 18 residues. V lost 4 bases and J 1 base, leaving 22 bases between the germline ends. The V gene's germline CDR1 is SSHAT and CDR2 FNYEAQ (reference sequence). This CDR3 reads CASSSLGWYTSIQETQYF. CDR3 nucleotide sequence: TGTGCCAGCAGCTCACTAGGATGGTACACCAGTATCCAAGAGACCCAGTACTTC.

This clone was counted a single time. The same CDR3 is also encoded by other DNA sequences in this sample. V usage is TRBV5-1 and J usage is TRBJ1-1, with TRBD1 matching 10 bases. This CDR3 has 14 amino acids. V lost 3 bases, J lost 4 bases, and 3 bases stayed unmatched. The germline gives CDR1 SGHRS, CDR2 YFSETQ. CDR3 coding DNA: TGCGCCAGCAGCTCCGGACAGGGGGGCACTGAAGCTTTCTTT. Residues: CASSSGQGGTEAFF.

The chain employs TRBV12-5 and TRBJ1-2; D is unresolved. The CDR3 has 12 amino acids. V was pared by 1 base and J by 7 bases, with 7 bases between. CDR1 is LGHNT, CDR2 FRNRAP, per germline. The CDR3 is CASGLGPGGYTF. The CDR3 coding sequence is TGTGCTAGTGGTTTGGGTCCAGGTGGCTACACCTTC.

The chain is built from TRBV5-1 and TRBJ2-5; 9 bases align to TRBD2. The germline CDR1 and CDR2 sequences are SGHRS and YFSETQ. With 3 bases clipped from V and 2 bases from J, the junction kept 8 bases outside the gene matches. This CDR3 is 16 amino acids long. The CDR3 loop is CASSSFSGGIQETQYF. The CDR3 nucleotides read TGCGCCAGCAGCTCTTTTAGCGGGGGTATACAAGAGACCCAGTACTTC.

The genes are TRBV19 and TRBJ2-6; no clear D. Trimming shortened V by 4 bases and J by 0 bases, and 10 bases separated the two germline ends. This CDR3 spans 16 amino acids. The germline V gene has CDR1 LNHDA and CDR2 SQIVND (reference sequence). For the CDR3, the DNA is TGTGCCAGTAGTACAGGTGCGAGCTCTGGGGCCAACGTCCTGACTTTC. The encoded protein is CASSTGASSGANVLTF. The variable domain in full, completed from reference TRBV19 and TRBJ2-6, reads DGGITQSPKYLFRKEGQNVTLSCEQNLNHDAMYWYRQDPGQGLRLIYYSQIVNDFQKGDIAEGYSVSREKKESFPLTVTSAQKNPTAFYLCASSTGASSGANVLTFGAGSRLTVL.

CDR3 sequence: CSVVSVPLQETQYF. In nucleotides, the CDR3 is TGCAGCGTTGTCTCGGTCCCGCTCCAAGAGACCCAGTACTTC. This rearrangement joins TRBV29-1 to TRBJ2-5; D ambiguous. The V and J ends lost 4 bases and 1 base respectively, with 13 bases between them. This CDR3 comprises 14 residues. Germline CDR1 reads SQVTM; CDR2 reads ANQGSEA.

V and J are TRBV5-4 and TRBJ2-5; weak D call: TRBD1 (6 bases). Germline V gives CDR1 SGHNT, CDR2 YYREEE (reference sequence). There are 15 residues in the CDR3. V was pared by 3 bases and J by 4 bases, with 16 bases between. DNA of the CDR3: TGTGCCAGCAGCTCCGGTCATTCAGGGGCAGAGACCCAGTACTTC. It yields the protein CASSSGHSGAETQYF.

The V and J genes are TRBV7-8 and TRBJ2-5, with 9 bases matching TRBD2. Germline trimming cut 6 bases from V and 4 bases from J; bases unmatched to any gene: 15. This CDR3 is built from 17 residues. The germline V gene has CDR1 SGHVS and CDR2 FQNEAQ. For the CDR3, the DNA is TGTGCCAGCAGGATCCAGGGACTAGCTCTCCGTGGAGAGACCCAGTACTTC. It is translated as CASRIQGLALRGETQYF.

This clone was counted only a few times. The chain links TRBV25-1 to TRBJ1-2, with 7 bases aligning to TRBD1. Germline trimming cut 3 bases from V and 5 bases from J; bases unmatched to any gene: 9. Per the germline V gene, CDR1 is MGHDK and CDR2 is SYGVNS. This CDR3 spans 15 amino acids. CDR3 DNA sequence: TGTGCCAGCAGTGACGGACAGGCCAGGAGGTATGGCTACACCTTC. Its protein product is CASSDGQARRYGYTF.

The chain carries TRBV6-6 and TRBJ1-5; a possible D gene is TRBD1 (5 bases). Trimming took 7 bases from V and 1 from J, leaving 8 bases between them. The CDR3 totals 13 residues. Germline V gene sequence: CDR1 MNHNY, CDR2 SVGAGI (reference sequence). CDR3 in amino acids: CASTGASNQPQHF. The CDR3 DNA reads as TGTGCCAGCACTGGGGCGAGCAATCAGCCCCAGCATTTT.

The chain recombines TRBV11-2 with TRBJ1-1; TRBD1 aligns across 10 bases. Looked up from germline, CDR1 is SGHAT and CDR2 is FQNNGV. Unmatched junction bases numbered 7, after V lost 8 bases and J lost 1 base. CDR3 length: 15 residues. CDR3 region: CASYDRGQENTEAFF. DNA of the CDR3: TGTGCCAGCTACGACAGGGGGCAGGAGAACACTGAAGCTTTCTTT.

This chain uses TRBV19 with TRBJ1-1; 7 bases fit TRBD1. CDR3 length: 15 amino acids. The junction had 8 bases not matched to a gene; V was cut back by 3 bases and J by 4 bases. The V gene's germline CDR1 is LNHDA and CDR2 SQIVND (reference sequence). In nucleotides, the CDR3 is TGTGCCAGTAGTATCCAGGGGGTTGAAGTCACTGAAGCTTTCTTT. This translates into CASSIQGVEVTEAFF.

This sequence joins TRBV30 and TRBJ1-1; the D gene is possibly TRBD1 (6 bases). The V gene lost 2 bases and the J gene lost 5 bases, with 21 bases spanning the gap. CDR1 is GTSNPN and CDR2 is SVGIG in the germline V gene (reference sequence). This CDR3 comprises 16 residues. The chain's CDR3 is CAWSPKSHYRETEAFF. CDR3 coding DNA: TGTGCCTGGAGTCCCAAAAGCCACTACAGGGAGACTGAAGCTTTCTTT. The full variable domain, rest sourced from reference TRBV30 and TRBJ1-1, is SQTIHQWPATLVQPVGSPLSLECTVEGTSNPNLYWYRQAAGRGLQLLFYSVGIGQISSEVPQNLSASRPQDRQFILSSKKLLLSDSGFYLCAWSPKSHYRETEAFFGQGTRLTVV.

The chain carries TRBV5-1 and TRBJ2-7; TRBD1 is a possible D gene (5 bases). Germline V lookup: CDR1 SGHRS, CDR2 YFSETQ. This CDR3 has 13 residues. V was pared by 0 bases and J by 7 bases, with 11 bases between. The CDR3 region is CASSLGDKGEQYF. Written as DNA, the CDR3 is TGCGCCAGCAGCTTGGGAGACAAGGGGGAGCAGTACTTC.

This clone was counted once. The genes are TRBV18 and TRBJ1-6, with D maybe TRBD1 (5 bases). V lost 2 bases to trimming and J lost 7 bases, with 21 bases between them. Germline CDR1 and CDR2: KGHSH and LQKENI. The CDR3 consists of 18 residues. In DNA, the CDR3 is TGTGCCAGCTCACCAGTATTTGTCAAGGGGCTGGGAAATTCACCCCTCCACTTT. Translation: CASSPVFVKGLGNSPLHF.

The chain recombines TRBV25-1 with TRBJ2-6, with D uncertain. The CDR3 is 13 amino acids. Germline V gene sequence: CDR1 MGHDK, CDR2 SYGVNS. V shed 8 bases and J shed 0 bases, with 5 bases lying between them. DNA for the CDR3: TGTGCCAGCGGCTTCTCTGGGGCCAACGTCCTGACTTTC. Protein: CASGFSGANVLTF.

The chain has TRBV7-8 and TRBJ2-2; unclear D gene. There are 14 residues in the CDR3. Germline V lookup: CDR1 SGHVS, CDR2 FQNEAQ. V was trimmed by 3 bases and J by 5 bases, leaving 10 bases between them. The CDR3 DNA is TGTGCCAGCAGCTTGATAACCCAGACCGGGGAGCTGTTTTTT. It yields the protein CASSLITQTGELFF.

The V and J genes are TRBV9 and TRBJ2-1, with D maybe TRBD1 (6 bases). The germline V gene encodes CDR1 SGDLS and CDR2 YYNGEE. Deletions cut 3 bases from V and 2 bases from J, with 15 bases between. The CDR3 sequence is 16 residues long. The CDR3 nucleotides read TGTGCCAGCAGCGAGATGCCAGGGGACACCTACAATGAGCAGTTCTTC. It translates to CASSEMPGDTYNEQFF.

This rearrangement joins TRBV6-5 to TRBJ1-6, with D uncertain. CDR3 length: 16 amino acids. Germline assignment: CDR1 MNHEY and CDR2 SVGAGI. V was cut by 0 bases and J by 11 bases, with 17 bases left in between. The CDR3 here is CASSYSTRPVVTPLHF. Written as DNA, the CDR3 is TGTGCCAGCAGTTACTCCACGCGGCCTGTAGTTACACCCCTCCACTTT.

The rearrangement uses TRBV30 and TRBJ1-5; D gene unclear. Germline-derived CDR1 and CDR2 are GTSNPN and SVGIG (reference sequence). The V gene lost 1 base and the J gene lost 3 bases, with 4 bases spanning the gap. The CDR3 loop spans 12 amino acids. The CDR3 here is CAWSANNQPQHF. As DNA, the CDR3 is TGTGCCTGGAGTGCCAACAATCAGCCCCAGCATTTT. Based on the CDR3 plus reference TRBV30 and TRBJ1-5, the full variable domain is SQTIHQWPATLVQPVGSPLSLECTVEGTSNPNLYWYRQAAGRGLQLLFYSVGIGQISSEVPQNLSASRPQDRQFILSSKKLLLSDSGFYLCAWSANNQPQHFGDGTRLSIL.

V is TRBV6-6 and J is TRBJ1-4; D not certain. Germline CDR1 and CDR2: MNHNY and SVGAGI (reference sequence). This CDR3 spans 13 amino acids. Between the trimmed V and J ends, which lost 6 bases and 4 bases, there was a span of 9 bases. The CDR3 sequence: CASRNRLNEKLFF. In DNA, the CDR3 is TGTGCCAGCAGGAATAGACTTAATGAAAAACTGTTTTTT.

The genes are TRBV5-1 and TRBJ2-1; no firm D call. CDR1 and CDR2 from the germline V gene are SGHRS and YFSETQ. This CDR3 region has 11 residues. V was shortened by 4 bases and J by 8 bases, with 7 bases between the two germline ends. Written as DNA, the CDR3 is TGCGCCAGCAGCATCGGAGATGAGCAGTTCTTC. Translating it yields CASSIGDEQFF.

This sequence joins TRBV4-1 and TRBJ2-1; 7 bases are a match to TRBD2. Losses at the gene ends were 2 bases for V and 0 bases for J; bases not matched to a gene: 10. The CDR3 length is 18 residues. Germline loops: CDR1 MGHRA, CDR2 YSYEKL. CDR3 loop: CASSQPSLARSSYNEQFF. DNA for the CDR3: TGCGCCAGCAGCCAACCATCACTAGCGAGGAGCTCCTACAATGAGCAGTTCTTC.

This sequence joins TRBV6-1 and TRBJ2-7; tentative D call: TRBD1 (5 bases). This CDR3 is 16 amino acids long. Trimming left V 6 bases short and J 5 bases short, with 23 bases between. Germline CDR1 and CDR2: MNHNS and SASEGT. CDR3 DNA sequence: TGTGCCAGCAGCGAATGGGCTGGCAGGGAAAATGACGAGCAGTACTTC. Translating it yields CASSEWAGRENDEQYF.

The gene calls are TRBV7-9 and TRBJ2-5; 8 bases fit TRBD2. V trimming: 10 bases; J trimming: 3 bases; junction bases outside the gene matches: 4. The length of the CDR3 is 12 residues. The germline V gene has CDR1 SEHNR and CDR2 FQNEAQ (reference sequence). The CDR3 region is CATAGEKETQYF. The DNA of the CDR3 is TGTGCCACAGCGGGGGAGAAAGAGACCCAGTACTTC.

The DNA of the CDR3 is TGTGCCAGTAGTGTCGGGACAACCTATGGCTACACCTTC. Translated: CASSVGTTYGYTF. V usage is TRBV19 and J usage is TRBJ1-2, with a weak D call TRBD1 (6 bases). The length of the CDR3 is 13 residues. CDR1 is LNHDA, CDR2 SQIVND, per germline (reference sequence). Between the trimmed V and J ends, which lost 5 bases and 4 bases, there was a span of 11 bases.

The V gene is TRBV7-8, the J gene TRBJ2-7, with 7 bases that match TRBD1. The germline gives CDR1 SGHVS, CDR2 FQNEAQ. Losses at the gene ends were 5 bases for V and 0 bases for J; bases not matched to a gene: 4. The CDR3 consists of 14 residues. The DNA of the CDR3 is TGTGCCAGCAGCCCAAGGGGGCCCTCCTACGAGCAGTACTTC. Translation: CASSPRGPSYEQYF.

The J gene is TRBJ1-5, the V gene TRBV10-2, with 7 bases fitting TRBD1. The CDR3 consists of 18 residues. Losses at the gene ends were 2 bases for V and 3 bases for J; bases not matched to a gene: 13. Looked up from germline, CDR1 is WSHSY and CDR2 is SAAADI. The CDR3 region has the DNA TGCGCCAGCAGTGAGGATAGGGGGCGGGCCGGGTACAATCAGCCCCAGCATTTT. Translation: CASSEDRGRAGYNQPQHF.

The chain has TRBV4-1 and TRBJ1-1; possible D gene TRBD1, 5 bases. The V end lost 4 bases, the J end lost 6 bases, and 12 bases lay between the germline ends. There are 13 residues in the CDR3. The germline gives CDR1 MGHRA, CDR2 YSYEKL. CDR3 bases: TGCGCCAGCAGCCGGGGGGGACTCGCTGAAGCTTTCTTT. This translates into CASSRGGLAEAFF.